These T cell receptor beta chains were read from a single sample in a study of shared clonotypes between healthy human individuals. Libraries were prepared by immunoSEQ multiplex PCR; TCRdb keeps only in-frame clonotypes and omits some of them. The sample lists approximately 940,000 clones; about three quarters were seen once. Sequencing used memory CD4+ T cells sorted from blood. These receptors originate from a man between 18 and 35 years old in good health. Each CDR3 is given with its conserved first and last residue. Fields, in order: J gene, V gene, clone size, D gene, CDR3 DNA, CDR3 protein. D genes are given only for firm matches. Size is omitted from some rows. Given values are once, few, many or a class for expanded clones.

TRBJ1-4 TRBV29-1 NA NA TGCAGCGTTAGGGCCTCGGCAACTAATGAAAAACTGTTTTTT CSVRASATNEKLFF
TRBJ2-1 TRBV9 NA NA TGTGCCAGCAGCGTAGGCGGGATTTATGAGCAGTTCTTC CASSVGGIYEQFF
TRBJ2-1 TRBV9 few NA TGTGCCAGTACCTCGGGGGACGGGTACAATGAGCAGTTCTTC CASTSGDGYNEQFF
TRBJ2-5 TRBV29-1 NA NA TGCAGCGTTGCCCCAGAACAAGAGACCCAGTACTTC CSVAPEQETQYF
TRBJ2-7 TRBV5-6 few TRBD1 TGTGCCAGCAGCATTTGGACAGGGCGCGGGTCTGGATGGTACTTC CASSIWTGRGSGWYF
TRBJ2-7 TRBV30 NA NA TGTGCCTGGACCCCAGGGTCGAGGCACGAGCAGTACTTC CAWTPGSRHEQYF
TRBJ2-3 TRBV29-1 NA NA TGCAGCGTTGAGTCAAGCACAGATACGCAGTATTTT CSVESSTDTQYF
TRBJ2-6 TRBV5-1 NA TRBD1 TGCGCCAGCAGCTTGGCAGGGGGCGGTGGGGCCAACGTCCTGACTTTC CASSLAGGGGANVLTF
TRBJ2-3 TRBV6-5 NA NA TGTGCCAGCAGTTATAGAAGAGGTGGGGCAGATACGCAGTATTTT CASSYRRGGADTQYF
TRBJ2-7 TRBV28 NA NA TGTGCCAGCAGTTCCGGGACATACTCCTACGAGCAGTACTTC CASSSGTYSYEQYF
TRBJ1-2 TRBV7-8 NA NA TGTGCCAGCAGCTTAGGTGTGGCTGGCTACACCTTC CASSLGVAGYTF
TRBJ1-6 TRBV12-5 NA NA TGTGCTAGTGGTTTGAGGCATGGGGCCCTCCACTTT CASGLRHGALHF
TRBJ2-4 TRBV19 NA TRBD1 TGTGCCAGTAGTATAGGTGAGGGGGCGAGTGCGTACTTC CASSIGEGASAYF
TRBJ2-7 TRBV5-1 NA NA TGCGCCAGCAGCTACTCCGGGGCTGGGGAGCAGTACTTC CASSYSGAGEQYF